These T cell receptor beta chains were read from a single sample in a study of response to subunit inactivated influenza vaccine. TCRdb recomputed calls from the RT-PCR reads with MiXCR, one row per CDR3 protein. This table holds around 760,000 distinct CDR3 sequences, about 15% found once. The source material was PBMCs from blood, sampled 14 days before vaccination. The source is a middle-aged man who received an inactivated influenza vaccine. Each CDR3 is given with its conserved first and last residue. The D gene is left open where the match is weak. Rows give clone size only sometimes, using once, few, many, or a class for an expanded clone.

TRBV20-1	TRBJ2-1	NA	NA	CSAPTGTPDNEQFF	TGCAGTGCCCCGACCGGGACTCCGGACAATGAGCAGTTCTTC
TRBV15	TRBJ1-2	few	NA	CATSRGWGYGYTF	TGTGCCACCAGCAGAGGGTGGGGCTATGGCTACACCTTC
TRBV7-2	TRBJ2-3	NA	NA	CASSLGPTVGTDTQYF	TGTGCCAGCAGCTTAGGGCCGACGGTGGGCACAGATACGCAGTATTTT
TRBV4-3	TRBJ2-5	few	NA	CASSQERGIGTQYF	TGCGCCAGCAGCCAAGAAAGAGGGATCGGGACCCAGTACTTC
TRBV5-1	TRBJ2-5	many	TRBD1	CASSPGQVQETQYF	TGCGCCAGCAGCCCCGGACAGGTCCAAGAGACCCAGTACTTC
TRBV6-2/TRBV6-3	TRBJ1-5	few	NA	CASSVHGIGGGPQHF	TGTGCCAGCAGCGTACACGGGATTGGAGGTGGGCCCCAGCATTTT
TRBV18	TRBJ2-1	NA	TRBD1	CASSPGTGTGSYNEQFF	TGTGCCAGCTCACCAGGAACCGGGACAGGCTCCTACAATGAGCAGTTCTTC
TRBV4-3	TRBJ2-7	NA	TRBD2	CASSQVAGVDEQYF	TGCGCCAGCAGCCAAGTCGCGGGAGTGGACGAGCAGTACTTC
TRBV20-1	TRBJ2-1	many	TRBD2	CSAISGGSDEQFF	TGCAGTGCTATTTCGGGGGGAAGTGATGAGCAGTTCTTC
TRBV20-1	TRBJ1-6	NA	TRBD1	CSARATGDSPLHF	TGCAGTGCTAGAGCTACAGGGGATTCACCCCTCCACTTT
TRBV4-2	TRBJ2-2	NA	TRBD1	CASSSQSQGAANTGELFF	TGTGCCAGCAGCTCACAATCTCAGGGGGCCGCGAACACCGGGGAGCTCTTTTTT
TRBV30	TRBJ2-2	NA	TRBD2	CGWSLGTSGRDRELFF	TGTGGCTGGAGCCTGGGGACTAGCGGGAGGGACAGGGAGCTGTTTTTT
TRBV6-2/TRBV6-3	TRBJ2-7	NA	TRBD2	CASSYDEREGPYEQYF	TGTGCCAGCAGTTATGACGAGCGGGAGGGCCCATACGAGCAGTACTTC